A selection of T cell receptor beta chains follows, all from one sample in a study of OX40 agonist ivuxolimab in advanced cancers. Libraries were prepared by immunoSEQ multiplex PCR; TCRdb keeps only in-frame clonotypes and omits some of them. The sample lists about 110,000 clones; 91% were seen once. The specimen was CD4+ or CD8+ T cells sorted from blood, collected in a trial of the OX40 agonist ivuxolimab. The receptor source for this set is an adult with an advanced solid tumor such as melanoma, head and neck, liver or kidney cancer. Each CDR3 is given without its conserved first and last residue.

TRBV19	TRBJ1-1	ASSIGTGNTEAF
TRBV14	TRBJ1-3	ASSPRAGNTIY
TRBV2	TRBJ2-5	ASSGPLAGVETQY
TRBV19	TRBJ2-5	ASSPQQGAQY
TRBV5-6	TRBJ2-5	ASSLPGQETQY
TRBV5-8	TRBJ2-7	ASSLAGQAYEQY
TRBV15	TRBJ1-4	ATSRDSGFEKLF
TRBV2	TRBJ1-1	ASSGPRGDTEAF
TRBV2	TRBJ2-6	ASSELGVGGANVLT
TRBV11-3	TRBJ2-7	ASSFAGGVAQY
TRBV9	TRBJ1-5	ASSNGQGDQPQH
TRBV9	TRBJ1-4	ASSVSGTSYEKLF
TRBV5-4	TRBJ2-1	ASSDPGSSYNEQF
TRBV5-1	TRBJ2-7	ASSLRQGLYEQY
TRBV6-5	TRBJ1-6	ASRQGVNSPLH
TRBV19	TRBJ2-3	ATQQGISTDTQY
TRBV5-1	TRBJ1-1	ASSLVQLNTEAF
TRBV6-5	TRBJ2-3	ASRESGSSTDTQY
TRBV25-1	TRBJ2-7	ASGSGTTYEQY
TRBV27	TRBJ2-1	ASRLSGLWFKERNNEQF
TRBV5-1	TRBJ2-5	ASYPSAGLSLASAETQY
TRBV4-1	TRBJ2-6	ASSQDPGVFGANVLT
TRBV6-5	TRBJ1-5	ASSATVSGNQPQH
TRBV7-3	TRBJ1-4	ASSLTESRTGWDRATTNEKLF
TRBV6-1	TRBJ2-5	ASTRSRAEETQY
TRBV6-1	TRBJ1-2	ASSELGYT
TRBV18	TRBJ1-1	ASSPGQSSNTEAF
TRBV25-1	TRBJ1-4	ASSESPTGDGEKLF
TRBV10-3	TRBJ2-1	AIFSGGGNEQF
TRBV7-9	TRBJ2-5	ASSWGSSQETQY
TRBV30	TRBJ1-1	AWNRGVMNTEAF
TRBV25-1	TRBJ1-3	ASSILGGGGNTIY
TRBV5-6	TRBJ2-4	ASSSAGRLVKNIQY
TRBV2	TRBJ2-7	ASSLIREQY
TRBV2	TRBJ2-3	ASRRDNAGADTQY
TRBV7-2	NA	ASSRRSGGLSYEQY
TRBV5-1	TRBJ2-7	ASSLEGQGYEQY
TRBV6-5	TRBJ2-7	ASSGRTYYEQY
TRBV29-1	TRBJ2-7	SGLGLPHEQY
TRBV6-4	TRBJ2-7	ASSATRLPGEQY
TRBV6-1	TRBJ1-1	ASSEGVETF
TRBV5-4	TRBJ2-7	ASSLSGMGNYEQY
TRBV6-6	TRBJ1-6	ASSRTSNNSPLH
TRBV6-5	TRBJ2-7	ASSYGQGGDEQY
TRBV15	TRBJ2-5	ATSRDRGQQETQY
TRBV9	TRBJ2-5	ASSVGSLGLETQY
TRBV10-1	TRBJ2-5	ASSEASGLQETQY
TRBV6-1	TRBJ1-1	ASSEQGWAEAF
TRBV5-4	TRBJ2-1	ASSPPGTGYNEQF
TRBV6-5	TRBJ2-7	ASEELAGVGYEQY
TRBV9	TRBJ1-2	ASSSQGVLLGGYT
TRBV6-6	TRBJ1-5	ASSYSGQSQPQH
TRBV5-4	TRBJ2-7	ASSTRRWAGSYEQY
TRBV5-4	TRBJ2-5	ASSLGGQAQETQY
TRBV30	TRBJ1-1	AWKGGDTEAF
TRBV18	TRBJ2-7	ASSPQAVGEQY
TRBV13	TRBJ2-3	ASSLGLAGTDTQY
TRBV14	TRBJ1-5	ASSQGVDQPQH